These T cell receptor beta chains were read from a single sample in a study of blood T cell repertoires in COVID-19. Method: immunoSEQ multiplex PCR; TCRdb's copy keeps in-frame clones and lacks some. The sample yields roughly 350,000 clones, around nine tenths seen once. Sequencing was performed on peripheral blood. The origin of the receptors is a woman in her seventies with COVID-19, enrolled during active disease. CDR3s include the opening cysteine and the closing phenylalanine or tryptophan. The D gene is left open where the match is weak.

CDR3 protein	V gene	D gene	J gene
CASSFREYGYTF	TRBV11-2	NA	TRBJ1-2
CASSTRQGPTYEQYF	TRBV27	TRBD1	TRBJ2-7
CASSLKQGTSQPQHF	TRBV5-8	NA	TRBJ1-5
CASSFQPPSGGNEQFF	TRBV7-2	TRBD2	TRBJ2-1
CASSRPGQGRYEQYF	TRBV6-2/TRBV6-3	TRBD1	TRBJ2-7
CATSGRTVTNYGYTF	TRBV24-1	NA	TRBJ1-2
CASIGPGTGGGQFF	TRBV28	TRBD1	TRBJ2-1
CASSKGGLFTEAFF	TRBV30	NA	TRBJ1-1
CASSRILVDTQYF	TRBV3-1/TRBV3-2	NA	TRBJ2-3
CASRSRGLGEKLFF	TRBV7-9	TRBD1	TRBJ1-4
CASSLDPFRDYAKEQYF	TRBV13	TRBD2	TRBJ2-7
CSATGTEAFF	TRBV20-1	TRBD1	TRBJ1-1
CASSPGLHEQYF	TRBV5-1	NA	TRBJ2-7
CASSLSRVGGYTF	TRBV28	NA	TRBJ1-2
CASGPTGIQQFF	TRBV12-5	NA	TRBJ2-1
CASSQEASGGDEQFF	TRBV3-1/TRBV3-2	TRBD2	TRBJ2-1
CASSRSGTDYGYTF	TRBV9	TRBD1	TRBJ1-2
CASSLGDRFYF	TRBV12-3/TRBV12-4	TRBD1	TRBJ1-6